This T cell receptor beta chain was retrieved from a study of blood T cell repertoires in COVID-19. Study at large: Sites in the United States, Italy and Spain provided acute and convalescent COVID-19 samples.

The CDR3 is 12 residues long. Germline V gives CDR1 MGHDK, CDR2 SYGVNS. Trimming cost V 2 bases and J 8 bases, with 9 bases left between them. Cohort 3 donors counted as recovered after two negative PCRs, clearance, or resolved symptoms. In the original analysis: Nucleated cell number was recorded as an estimate derived from reference gene primer amplification. Repertoires were generated with immunoSEQ multiplex PCR, while TCRdb's copy carries only in-frame clones and drops some. From that table come the V and J calls and clone size; the DNA was used to work out D and trimming. This sample yields some 300,000 clones, of which over 85% are seen a single time; roughly a tenth belongs to the top ten.

The source is a woman aged 25 to 45 who had recovered from COVID-19. Specimen: PBMCs or T cells enriched from blood (not recorded which). The chain employs TRBV25-1 and TRBJ1-2; D possibly corresponds to TRBD1 (6 bases). The CDR3, as DNA: TGTGCCAGCAGTGAAAACAGGGTAGGCTACACCTTC. Encoded protein: CASSENRVGYTF.